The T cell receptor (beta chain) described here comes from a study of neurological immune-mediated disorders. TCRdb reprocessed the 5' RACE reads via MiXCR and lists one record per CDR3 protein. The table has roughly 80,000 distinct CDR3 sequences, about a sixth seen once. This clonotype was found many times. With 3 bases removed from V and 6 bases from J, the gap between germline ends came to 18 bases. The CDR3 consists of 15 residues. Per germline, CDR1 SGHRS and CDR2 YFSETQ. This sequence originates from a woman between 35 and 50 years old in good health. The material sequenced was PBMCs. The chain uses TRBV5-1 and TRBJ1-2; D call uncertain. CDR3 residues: CASSSGERTLHGYTF. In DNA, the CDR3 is TGCGCCAGCAGCTCGGGCGAGAGGACCCTCCATGGCTACACCTTC.